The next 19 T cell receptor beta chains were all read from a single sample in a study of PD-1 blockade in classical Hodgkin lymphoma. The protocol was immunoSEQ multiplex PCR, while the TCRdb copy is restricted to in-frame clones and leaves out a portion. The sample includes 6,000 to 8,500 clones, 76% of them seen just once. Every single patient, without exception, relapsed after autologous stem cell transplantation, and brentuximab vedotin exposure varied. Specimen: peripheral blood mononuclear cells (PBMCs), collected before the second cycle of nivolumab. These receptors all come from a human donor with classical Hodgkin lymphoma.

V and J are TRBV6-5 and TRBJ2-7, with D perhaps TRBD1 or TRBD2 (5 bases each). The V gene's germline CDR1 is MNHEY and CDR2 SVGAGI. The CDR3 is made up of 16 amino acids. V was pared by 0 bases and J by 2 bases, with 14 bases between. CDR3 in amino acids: CASSYSIGAGTYEQYF. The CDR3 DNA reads TGTGCCAGCAGTTACTCGATCGGGGCAGGGACCTACGAGCAGTACTTC.

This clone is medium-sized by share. The CDR3 DNA reads as TGCGCCAGCAGCTTGAACAGCCGAGGGGGCTCTGGAAACACCATATATTTT. It translates to CASSLNSRGGSGNTIYF. The V call is TRBV5-1, the J call TRBJ1-3; D may be TRBD1 (6 bases). The germline V gene encodes CDR1 SGHRS and CDR2 YFSETQ. V shed 1 base and J shed 0 bases, with 14 bases lying between them. This CDR3 spans 17 amino acids.

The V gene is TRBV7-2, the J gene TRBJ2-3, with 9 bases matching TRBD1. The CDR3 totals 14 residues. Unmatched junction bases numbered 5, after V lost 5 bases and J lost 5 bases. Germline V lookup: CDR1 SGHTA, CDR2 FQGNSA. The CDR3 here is CASSRTGGGDTQYF. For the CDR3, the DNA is TGTGCCAGCAGCCGCACAGGGGGCGGAGATACGCAGTATTTT.

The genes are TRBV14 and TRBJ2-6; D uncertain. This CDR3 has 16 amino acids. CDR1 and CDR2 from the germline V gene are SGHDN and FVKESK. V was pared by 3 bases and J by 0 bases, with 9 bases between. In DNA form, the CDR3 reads TGTGCCAGCAGCCACGGCAGTAGCTCTGGGGCCAACGTCCTGACTTTC. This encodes CASSHGSSSGANVLTF.

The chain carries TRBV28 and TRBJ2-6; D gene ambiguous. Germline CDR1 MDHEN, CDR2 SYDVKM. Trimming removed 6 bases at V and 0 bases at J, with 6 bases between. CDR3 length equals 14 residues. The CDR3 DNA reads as TGTGCCAGCAGCGTCTACTCTGGGGCCAACGTCCTGACTTTC. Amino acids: CASSVYSGANVLTF. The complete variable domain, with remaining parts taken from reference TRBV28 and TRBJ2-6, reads DVKVTQSSRYLVKRTGEKVFLECVQDMDHENMFWYRQDPGLGLRLIYFSYDVKMKEKGDIPEGYSVSREKKERFSLILESASTNQTSMYLCASSVYSGANVLTFGAGSRLTVL.

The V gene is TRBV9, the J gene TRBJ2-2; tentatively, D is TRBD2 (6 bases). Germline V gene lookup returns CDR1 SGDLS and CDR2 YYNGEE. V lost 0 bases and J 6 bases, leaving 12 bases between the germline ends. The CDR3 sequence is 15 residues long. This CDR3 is CASSVVPGLPGELFF. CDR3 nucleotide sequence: TGTGCCAGCAGCGTAGTTCCGGGACTCCCCGGGGAGCTGTTTTTT.

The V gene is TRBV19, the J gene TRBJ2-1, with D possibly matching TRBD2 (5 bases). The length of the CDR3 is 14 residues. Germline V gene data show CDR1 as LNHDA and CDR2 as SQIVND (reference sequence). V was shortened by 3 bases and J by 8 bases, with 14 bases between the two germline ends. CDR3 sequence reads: CASSIGGHGDEQFF. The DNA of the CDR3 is TGTGCCAGTAGTATCGGCGGGCATGGGGATGAGCAGTTCTTC.

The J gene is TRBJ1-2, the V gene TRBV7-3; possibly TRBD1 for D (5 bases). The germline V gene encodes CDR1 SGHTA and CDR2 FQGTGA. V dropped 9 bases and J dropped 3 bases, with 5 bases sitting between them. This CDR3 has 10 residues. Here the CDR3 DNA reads TGTGCCAGGGGGCACTATGGCTACACCTTC. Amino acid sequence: CARGHYGYTF.

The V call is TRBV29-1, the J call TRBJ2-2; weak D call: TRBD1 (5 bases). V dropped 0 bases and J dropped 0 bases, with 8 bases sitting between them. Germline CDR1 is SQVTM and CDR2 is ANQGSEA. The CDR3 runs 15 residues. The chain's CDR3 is CSVEDGAPNTGELFF. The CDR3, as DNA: TGCAGCGTTGAAGATGGGGCTCCGAACACCGGGGAGCTGTTTTTT.

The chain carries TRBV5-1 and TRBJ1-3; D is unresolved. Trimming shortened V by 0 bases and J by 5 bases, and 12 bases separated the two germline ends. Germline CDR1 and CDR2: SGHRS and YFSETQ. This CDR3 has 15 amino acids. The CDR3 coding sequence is TGCGCCAGCAGCTTGGGTGGGCCAGAGAGAAACACCATATATTTT. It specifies CASSLGGPERNTIYF.

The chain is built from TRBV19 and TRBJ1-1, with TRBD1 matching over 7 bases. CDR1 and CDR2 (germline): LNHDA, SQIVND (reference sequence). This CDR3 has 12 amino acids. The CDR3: CGAGQMNTEAFF. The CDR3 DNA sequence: TGTGGGGCGGGACAGATGAACACTGAAGCTTTCTTT.

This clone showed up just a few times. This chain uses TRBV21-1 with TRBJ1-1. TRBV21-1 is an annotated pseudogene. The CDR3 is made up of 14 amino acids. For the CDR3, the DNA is TGTGCCAGCAGCAAAACGGGTCGTAATGACGTAGCTTTCTTT. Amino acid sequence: CASSKTGRNDVAFF.

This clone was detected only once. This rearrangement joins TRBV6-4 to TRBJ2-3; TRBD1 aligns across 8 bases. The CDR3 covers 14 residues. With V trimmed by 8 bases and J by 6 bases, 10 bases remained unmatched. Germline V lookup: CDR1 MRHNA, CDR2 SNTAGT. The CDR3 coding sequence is TGTGCCAGCTCTTCAGGGGGCGCAGGGGATACGCAGTATTTT. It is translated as CASSSGGAGDTQYF.

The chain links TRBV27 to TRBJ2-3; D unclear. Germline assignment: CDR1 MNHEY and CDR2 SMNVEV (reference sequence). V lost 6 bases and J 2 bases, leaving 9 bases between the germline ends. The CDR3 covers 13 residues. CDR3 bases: TGTGCCAGCAGAAAGGTGGTCACAGATACGCAGTATTTT. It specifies CASRKVVTDTQYF.

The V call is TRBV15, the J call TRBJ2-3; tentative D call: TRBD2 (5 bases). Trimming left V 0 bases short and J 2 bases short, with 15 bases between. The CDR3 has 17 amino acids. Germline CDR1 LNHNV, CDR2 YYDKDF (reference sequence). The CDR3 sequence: CATSRDLVSAYTDTQYF. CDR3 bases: TGTGCCACCAGCAGAGATCTGGTTAGCGCCTACACAGATACGCAGTATTTT.

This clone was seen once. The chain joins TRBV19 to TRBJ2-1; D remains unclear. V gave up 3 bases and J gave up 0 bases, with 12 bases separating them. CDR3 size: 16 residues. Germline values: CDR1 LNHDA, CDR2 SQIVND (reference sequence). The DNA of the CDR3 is TGTGCCAGTAGTATTTTCGGGTTGAGCTCCTACAATGAGCAGTTCTTC. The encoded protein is CASSIFGLSSYNEQFF.

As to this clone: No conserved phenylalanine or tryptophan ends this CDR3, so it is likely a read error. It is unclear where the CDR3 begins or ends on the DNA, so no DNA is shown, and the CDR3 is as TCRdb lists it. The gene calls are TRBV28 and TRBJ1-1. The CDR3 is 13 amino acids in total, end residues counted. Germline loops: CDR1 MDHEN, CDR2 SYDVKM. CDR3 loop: CASSLYGRGPQAL.

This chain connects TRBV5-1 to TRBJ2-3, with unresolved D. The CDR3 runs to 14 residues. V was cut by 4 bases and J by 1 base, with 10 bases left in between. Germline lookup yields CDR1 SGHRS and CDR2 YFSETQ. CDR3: CASSPTIGTDTQYF. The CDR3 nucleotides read TGCGCCAGCAGCCCCACCATAGGCACAGATACGCAGTATTTT. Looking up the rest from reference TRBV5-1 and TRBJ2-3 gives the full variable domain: KAGVTQTPRYLIKTRGQQVTLSCSPISGHRSVSWYQQTPGQGLQFLFEYFSETQRNKGNFPGRFSGRQFSNSRSEMNVSTLELGDSALYLCASSPTIGTDTQYFGPGTRLTVL.

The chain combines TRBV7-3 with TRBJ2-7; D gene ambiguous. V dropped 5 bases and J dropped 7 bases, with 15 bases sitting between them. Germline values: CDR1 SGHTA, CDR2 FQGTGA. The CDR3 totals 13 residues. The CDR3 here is CASSPSASGEQYF. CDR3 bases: TGTGCCAGCAGCCCTAGTGCCTCCGGGGAGCAGTACTTC. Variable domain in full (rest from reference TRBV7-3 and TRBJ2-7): GAGVSQTPSNKVTEKGKYVELRCDPISGHTALYWYRQSLGQGPEFLIYFQGTGAADDSGLPNDRFFAVRPEGSVSTLKIQRTERGDSAVYLCASSPSASGEQYFGPGTRLTVT.